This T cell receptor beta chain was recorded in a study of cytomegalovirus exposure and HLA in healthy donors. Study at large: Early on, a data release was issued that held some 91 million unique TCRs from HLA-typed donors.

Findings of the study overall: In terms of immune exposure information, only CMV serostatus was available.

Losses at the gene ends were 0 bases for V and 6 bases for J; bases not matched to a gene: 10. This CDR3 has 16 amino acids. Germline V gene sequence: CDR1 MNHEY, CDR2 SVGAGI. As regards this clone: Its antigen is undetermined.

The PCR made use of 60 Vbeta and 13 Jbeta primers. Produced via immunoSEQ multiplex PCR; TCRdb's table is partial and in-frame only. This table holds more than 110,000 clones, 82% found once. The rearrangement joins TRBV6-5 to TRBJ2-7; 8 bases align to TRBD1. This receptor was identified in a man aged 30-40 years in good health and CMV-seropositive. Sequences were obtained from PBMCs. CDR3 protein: CASSYSNRGRISEQYF. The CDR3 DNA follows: TGTGCCAGCAGTTACTCGAACAGGGGGAGGATAAGCGAGCAGTACTTC.